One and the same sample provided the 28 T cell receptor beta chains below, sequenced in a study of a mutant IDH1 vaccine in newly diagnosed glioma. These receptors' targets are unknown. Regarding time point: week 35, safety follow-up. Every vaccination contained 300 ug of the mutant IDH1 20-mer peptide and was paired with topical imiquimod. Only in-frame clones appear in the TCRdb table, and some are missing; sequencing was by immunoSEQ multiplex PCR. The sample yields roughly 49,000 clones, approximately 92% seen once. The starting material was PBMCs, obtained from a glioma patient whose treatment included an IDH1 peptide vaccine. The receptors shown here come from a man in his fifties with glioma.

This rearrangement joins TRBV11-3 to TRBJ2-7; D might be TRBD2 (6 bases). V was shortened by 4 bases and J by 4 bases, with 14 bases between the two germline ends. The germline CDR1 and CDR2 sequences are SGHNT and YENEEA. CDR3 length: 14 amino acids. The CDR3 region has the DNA TGTGCCAGCAGCTCGAACCGGGACTCTTACGAGCAGTACTTC. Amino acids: CASSSNRDSYEQYF.

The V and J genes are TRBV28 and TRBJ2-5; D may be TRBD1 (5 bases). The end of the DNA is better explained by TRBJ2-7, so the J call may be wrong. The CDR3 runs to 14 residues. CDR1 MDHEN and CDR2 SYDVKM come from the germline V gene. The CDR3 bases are TGTGCCAGCAGCCGCCCCCGACAGTCCTACGAGCAGTACTTC. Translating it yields CASSRPRQSYEQYF.

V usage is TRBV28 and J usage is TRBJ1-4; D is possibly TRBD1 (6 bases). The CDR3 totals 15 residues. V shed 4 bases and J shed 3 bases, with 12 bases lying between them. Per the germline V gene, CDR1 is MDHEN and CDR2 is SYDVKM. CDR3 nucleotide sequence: TGTGCCAGCAGTTCTTCCGGGGGGCCTAATGAAAAACTGTTTTTT. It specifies CASSSSGGPNEKLFF. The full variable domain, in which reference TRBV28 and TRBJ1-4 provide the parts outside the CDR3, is DVKVTQSSRYLVKRTGEKVFLECVQDMDHENMFWYRQDPGLGLRLIYFSYDVKMKEKGDIPEGYSVSREKKERFSLILESASTNQTSMYLCASSSSGGPNEKLFFGSGTQLSVL.

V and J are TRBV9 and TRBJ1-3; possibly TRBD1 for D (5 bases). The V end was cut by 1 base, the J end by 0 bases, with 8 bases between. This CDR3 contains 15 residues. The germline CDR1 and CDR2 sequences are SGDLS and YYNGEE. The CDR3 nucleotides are TGTGCCAGCAGCGTACGGGGCAACTCTGGAAACACCATATATTTT. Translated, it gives CASSVRGNSGNTIYF.

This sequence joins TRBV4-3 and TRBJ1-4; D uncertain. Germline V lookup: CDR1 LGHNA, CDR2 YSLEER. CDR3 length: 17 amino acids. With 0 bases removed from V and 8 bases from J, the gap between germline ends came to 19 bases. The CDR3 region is CASSQDFYATAGEKLFF. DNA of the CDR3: TGCGCCAGCAGCCAAGATTTCTACGCAACCGCCGGGGAAAAACTGTTTTTT.

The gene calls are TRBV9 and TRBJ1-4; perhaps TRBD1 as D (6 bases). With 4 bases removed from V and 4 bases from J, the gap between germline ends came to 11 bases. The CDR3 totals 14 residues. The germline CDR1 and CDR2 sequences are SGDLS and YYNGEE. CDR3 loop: CASSPSRGNEKLFF. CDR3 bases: TGTGCCAGCAGCCCCAGCAGGGGTAATGAAAAACTGTTTTTT.

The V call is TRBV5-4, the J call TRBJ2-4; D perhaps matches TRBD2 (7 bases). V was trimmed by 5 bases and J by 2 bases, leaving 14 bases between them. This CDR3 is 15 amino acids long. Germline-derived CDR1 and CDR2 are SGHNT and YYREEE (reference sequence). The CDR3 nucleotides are TGTGCCAGCAGGATCGAGGGGGGGCCCAAAAACATTCAGTACTTC. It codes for CASRIEGGPKNIQYF.

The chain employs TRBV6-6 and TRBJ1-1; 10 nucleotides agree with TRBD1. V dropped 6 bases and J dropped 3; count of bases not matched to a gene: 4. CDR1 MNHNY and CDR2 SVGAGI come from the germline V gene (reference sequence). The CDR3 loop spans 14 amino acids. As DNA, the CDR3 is TGTGCCAGCAGGGTGGGGACAGGGGACACTGAAGCTTTCTTT. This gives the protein CASRVGTGDTEAFF.

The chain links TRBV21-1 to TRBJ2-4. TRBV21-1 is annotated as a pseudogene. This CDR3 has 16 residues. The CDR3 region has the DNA TGTGCCAGCAGCACCCGGGGGCTACTAGCCAAAAACATTCAGTACTTC. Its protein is CASSTRGLLAKNIQYF.

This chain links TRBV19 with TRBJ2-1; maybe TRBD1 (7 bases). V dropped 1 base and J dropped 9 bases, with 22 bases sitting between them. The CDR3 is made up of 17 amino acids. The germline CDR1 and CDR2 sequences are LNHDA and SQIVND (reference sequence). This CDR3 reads CASSIVSGGLLSVEQFF. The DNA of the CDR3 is TGTGCCAGTAGTATAGTATCAGGGGGGCTTTTGTCGGTTGAGCAGTTCTTC.

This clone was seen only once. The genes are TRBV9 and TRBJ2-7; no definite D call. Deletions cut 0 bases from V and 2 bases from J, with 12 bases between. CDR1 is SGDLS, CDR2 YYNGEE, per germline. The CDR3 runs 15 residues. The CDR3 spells CASSVGGSSAYEQYF. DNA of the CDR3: TGTGCCAGCAGCGTAGGAGGATCATCCGCCTACGAGCAGTACTTC.

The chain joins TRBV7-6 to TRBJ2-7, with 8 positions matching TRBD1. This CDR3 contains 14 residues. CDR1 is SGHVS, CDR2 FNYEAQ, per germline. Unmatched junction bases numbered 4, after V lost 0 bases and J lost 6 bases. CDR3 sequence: CASSLAAQGGEQYF. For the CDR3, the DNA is TGTGCCAGCAGCTTAGCGGCACAGGGGGGCGAGCAGTACTTC. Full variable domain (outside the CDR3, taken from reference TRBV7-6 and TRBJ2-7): GAGVSQSPRYKVTKRGQDVALRCDPISGHVSLYWYRQALGQGPEFLTYFNYEAQQDKSGLPNDRFSAERPEGSISTLTIQRTEQRDSAMYRCASSLAAQGGEQYFGPGTRLTVT.

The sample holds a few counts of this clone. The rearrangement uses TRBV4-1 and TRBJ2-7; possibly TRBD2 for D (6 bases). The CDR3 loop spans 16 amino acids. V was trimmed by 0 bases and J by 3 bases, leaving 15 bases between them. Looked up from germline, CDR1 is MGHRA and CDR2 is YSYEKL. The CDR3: CASSQEPGTENYEQYF. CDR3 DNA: TGCGCCAGCAGCCAAGAACCCGGGACTGAGAACTACGAGCAGTACTTC.

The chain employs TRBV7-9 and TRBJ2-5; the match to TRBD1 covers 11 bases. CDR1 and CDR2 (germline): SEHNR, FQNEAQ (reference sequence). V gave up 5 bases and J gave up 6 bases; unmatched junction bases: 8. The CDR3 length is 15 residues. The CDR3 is CASSTDRGLMKTQYF. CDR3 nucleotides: TGTGCCAGCAGCACGGACAGGGGGCTTATGAAGACCCAGTACTTC.

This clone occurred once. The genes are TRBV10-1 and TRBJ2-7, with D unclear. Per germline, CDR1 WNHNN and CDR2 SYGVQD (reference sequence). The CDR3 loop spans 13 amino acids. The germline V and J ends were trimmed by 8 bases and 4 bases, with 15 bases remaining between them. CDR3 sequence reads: CASGPGPEYEQYF. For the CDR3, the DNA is TGCGCCAGCGGCCCGGGCCCGGAATACGAGCAGTACTTC.

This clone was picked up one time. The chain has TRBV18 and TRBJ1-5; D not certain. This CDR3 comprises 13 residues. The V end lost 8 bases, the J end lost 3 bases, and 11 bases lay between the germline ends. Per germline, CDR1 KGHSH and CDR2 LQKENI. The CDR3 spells CASAQSPNQPQHF. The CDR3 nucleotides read TGTGCCAGCGCTCAGAGTCCCAATCAGCCCCAGCATTTT. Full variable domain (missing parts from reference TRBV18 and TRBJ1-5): NAGVMQNPRHLVRRRGQEARLRCSPMKGHSHVYWYRQLPEEGLKFMVYLQKENIIDESGMPKERFSAEFPKEGPSILRIQQVVRGDSAAYFCASAQSPNQPQHFGDGTRLSIL.

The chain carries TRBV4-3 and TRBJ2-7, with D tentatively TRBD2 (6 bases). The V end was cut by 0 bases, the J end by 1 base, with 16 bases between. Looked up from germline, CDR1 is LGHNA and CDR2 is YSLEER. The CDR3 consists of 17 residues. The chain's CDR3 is CASSQEEARGLSYEQYF. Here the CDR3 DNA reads TGCGCCAGCAGCCAAGAGGAGGCTAGGGGACTTTCCTACGAGCAGTACTTC.

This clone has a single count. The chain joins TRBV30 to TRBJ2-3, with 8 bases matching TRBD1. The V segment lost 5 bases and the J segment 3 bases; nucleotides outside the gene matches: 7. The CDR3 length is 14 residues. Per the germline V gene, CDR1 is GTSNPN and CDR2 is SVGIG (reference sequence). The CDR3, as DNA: TGTGCCTGGGCAGGGGGCGAGAGGACAGATACGCAGTATTTT. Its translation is CAWAGGERTDTQYF.

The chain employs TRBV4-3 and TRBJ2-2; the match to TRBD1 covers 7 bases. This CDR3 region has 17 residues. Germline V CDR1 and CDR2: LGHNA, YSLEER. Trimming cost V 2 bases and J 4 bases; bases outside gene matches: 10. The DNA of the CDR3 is TGCGCCAGCAGCCAACGACAGGGTTGGGCGGGCACCGGGGAGCTGTTTTTT. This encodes CASSQRQGWAGTGELFF.

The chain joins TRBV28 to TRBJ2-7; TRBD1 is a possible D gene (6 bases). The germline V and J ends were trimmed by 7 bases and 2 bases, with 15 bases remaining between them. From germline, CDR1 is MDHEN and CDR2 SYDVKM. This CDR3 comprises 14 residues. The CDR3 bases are TGTGCCAGCAATTCACAGGGACGGACCTACGAGCAGTACTTC. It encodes CASNSQGRTYEQYF. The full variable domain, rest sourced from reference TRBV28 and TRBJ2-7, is DVKVTQSSRYLVKRTGEKVFLECVQDMDHENMFWYRQDPGLGLRLIYFSYDVKMKEKGDIPEGYSVSREKKERFSLILESASTNQTSMYLCASNSQGRTYEQYFGPGTRLTVT.

The CDR3 reads CASSLEASVGNTIYF. CDR3 nucleotides: TGTGCCAGCAGCTTAGAAGCGTCAGTTGGAAACACCATATATTTT. The V and J genes are TRBV7-2 and TRBJ1-3; D gene ambiguous. The CDR3 loop spans 15 amino acids. The V end lost 1 base, the J end lost 3 bases, and 10 bases lay between the germline ends. Germline V gene data show CDR1 as SGHTA and CDR2 as FQGNSA. The full variable domain, completed using reference TRBV7-2 and TRBJ1-3, is GAGVSQSPSNKVTEKGKDVELRCDPISGHTALYWYRQSLGQGLEFLIYFQGNSAPDKSGLPSDRFSAERTGGSVSTLTIQRTQQEDSAVYLCASSLEASVGNTIYFGEGSWLTVV.

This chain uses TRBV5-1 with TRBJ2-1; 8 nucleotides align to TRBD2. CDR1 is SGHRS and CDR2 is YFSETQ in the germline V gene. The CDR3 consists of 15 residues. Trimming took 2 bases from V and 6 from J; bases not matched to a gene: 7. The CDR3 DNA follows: TGCGCCAGCAGCTTACAGGCGGGAGGAAGCAATGAGCAGTTCTTC. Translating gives CASSLQAGGSNEQFF.

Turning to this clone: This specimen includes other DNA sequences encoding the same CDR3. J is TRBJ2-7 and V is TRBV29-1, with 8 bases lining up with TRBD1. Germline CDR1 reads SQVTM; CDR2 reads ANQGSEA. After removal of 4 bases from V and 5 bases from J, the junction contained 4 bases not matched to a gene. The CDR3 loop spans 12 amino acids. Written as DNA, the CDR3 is TGCAGCGTTGCAGGGGGCAACGACGAGCAGTACTTC. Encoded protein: CSVAGGNDEQYF.

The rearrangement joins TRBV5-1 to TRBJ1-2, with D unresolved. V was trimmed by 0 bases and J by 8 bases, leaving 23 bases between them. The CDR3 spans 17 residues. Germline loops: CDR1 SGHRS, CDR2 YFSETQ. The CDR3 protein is CASSLGFLTVVSLGYTF. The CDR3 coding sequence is TGCGCCAGCAGCTTGGGTTTTCTTACGGTTGTGAGTCTGGGCTACACCTTC.

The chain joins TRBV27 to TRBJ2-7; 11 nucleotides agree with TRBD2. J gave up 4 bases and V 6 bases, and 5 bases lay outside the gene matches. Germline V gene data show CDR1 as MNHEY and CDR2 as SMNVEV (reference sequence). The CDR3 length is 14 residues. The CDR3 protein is CASSPGLAVYEQYF. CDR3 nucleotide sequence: TGTGCCAGCAGCCCGGGACTAGCGGTGTACGAGCAGTACTTC.

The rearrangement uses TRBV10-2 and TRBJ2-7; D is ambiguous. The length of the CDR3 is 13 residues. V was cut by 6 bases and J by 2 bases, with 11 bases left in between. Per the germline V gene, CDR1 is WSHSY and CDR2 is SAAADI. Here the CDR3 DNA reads TGCGCCAGCAGAGAACCAGCAGCCTACGAGCAGTACTTC. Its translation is CASREPAAYEQYF.

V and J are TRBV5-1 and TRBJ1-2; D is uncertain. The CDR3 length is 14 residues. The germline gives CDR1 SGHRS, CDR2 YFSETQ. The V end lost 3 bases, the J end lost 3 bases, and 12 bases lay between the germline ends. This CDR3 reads CASSSEAEDYGYTF. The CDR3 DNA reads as TGCGCCAGCAGCTCGGAAGCGGAAGACTATGGCTACACCTTC.

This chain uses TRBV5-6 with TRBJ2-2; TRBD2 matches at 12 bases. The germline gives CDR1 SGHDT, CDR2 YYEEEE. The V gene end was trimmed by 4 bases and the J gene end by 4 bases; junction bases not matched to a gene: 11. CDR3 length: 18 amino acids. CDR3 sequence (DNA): TGTGCCAGCAGCGGCATGGCTAGCGGGGGGGCGGCCACCGGGGAGCTGTTTTTT. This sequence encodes CASSGMASGGAATGELFF. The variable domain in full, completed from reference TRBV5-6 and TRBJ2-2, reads DAGVTQSPTHLIKTRGQQVTLRCSPKSGHDTVSWYQQALGQGPQFIFQYYEEEERQRGNFPDRFSGHQFPNYSSELNVNALLLGDSALYLCASSGMASGGAATGELFFGEGSRLTVL.